The TCR beta chain under discussion was sequenced for a study of human T cells and chemical hapten exposure. Study context: Patients additionally received therapeutic doses of diphenylcyclopropenone on the scalp once a week, and this continued throughout the approximately 24-week study.

This clonotype was seen a handful of times. A single record per CDR3 protein comes from TCRdb applying MiXCR to the RACE reads. The top ten hold approximately 6.7% of the sample, which has some 180,000 distinct CDR3 sequences, approximately 20% seen once. Time point in this sample: patch test 1, 2 weeks after DPC sensitization. Treatment described: therapeutic diphenylcyclopropenone sensitization with weekly scalp DPC. The sample in question was whole blood, obtained in connection with sensitization to the hapten diphenylcyclopropenone (DPC). The receptor's source is a woman aged 45 to 65 with alopecia areata. Some clones in this sample may be carry-over from other donors' samples.

CDR3 region: CASSSTGGMRETQYF. The CDR3 coding sequence is TGCGCCAGCAGCTCGACAGGGGGCATGAGAGAGACCCAGTACTTC. The chain is built from TRBV5-1 and TRBJ2-5; 10 bases agree with TRBD1. Trimming removed 3 bases from V and 4 bases from J; junction bases left unmatched: 6. Germline-derived CDR1 and CDR2 are SGHRS and YFSETQ. The CDR3 extends over 15 amino acids.